This TCR beta chain was captured by sequencing in a study of blood T cell repertoires in COVID-19. Data came from immunoSEQ multiplex PCR; TCRdb stores just in-frame clones and leaves some out. The sample lists some 180,000 clones, roughly 90% seen once, with roughly 20% in the top ten. The CDR3 extends over 13 amino acids. V was shortened by 5 bases and J by 3 bases, with 8 bases between the two germline ends. The chain combines TRBV12-3 or TRBV12-4 with TRBJ1-5, with unresolved D. Input material: peripheral blood. This TCR came from a man between 65 and 80 years old with active or convalescent COVID-19. The CDR3 protein is CASSPGYNQPQHF. The CDR3 nucleotides are TGTGCCAGCAGTCCAGGATACAATCAGCCCCAGCATTTT.